Here is one T cell receptor (beta chain) with its context. TCRdb reanalysed the 5' RACE reads using MiXCR and keeps one entry per CDR3 protein. Of 500,000 to 600,000 distinct CDR3 sequences in the sample, about 20% were seen once. This sample was taken from a study of T-cell memory formation after mild COVID-19. The CDR3 spans 15 residues. Trimming left V 5 bases short and J 1 base short, with 14 bases between. The germline gives CDR1 SEHNR, CDR2 FQNEAQ (reference sequence). Sequenced: PBMCs or a T cell subset sorted from them (not recorded which). The sequence was collected from an adult woman who had mild COVID-19 (a few samples of this study predate the infection). Cell type and time point are not known. The chain uses TRBV7-9 and TRBJ1-1; possible D gene TRBD1, 6 bases. Written as DNA, the CDR3 is TGTGCCAGCAGCCCTACGAGGGGGTCGAACACTGAAGCTTTCTTT. Encoded protein: CASSPTRGSNTEAFF.